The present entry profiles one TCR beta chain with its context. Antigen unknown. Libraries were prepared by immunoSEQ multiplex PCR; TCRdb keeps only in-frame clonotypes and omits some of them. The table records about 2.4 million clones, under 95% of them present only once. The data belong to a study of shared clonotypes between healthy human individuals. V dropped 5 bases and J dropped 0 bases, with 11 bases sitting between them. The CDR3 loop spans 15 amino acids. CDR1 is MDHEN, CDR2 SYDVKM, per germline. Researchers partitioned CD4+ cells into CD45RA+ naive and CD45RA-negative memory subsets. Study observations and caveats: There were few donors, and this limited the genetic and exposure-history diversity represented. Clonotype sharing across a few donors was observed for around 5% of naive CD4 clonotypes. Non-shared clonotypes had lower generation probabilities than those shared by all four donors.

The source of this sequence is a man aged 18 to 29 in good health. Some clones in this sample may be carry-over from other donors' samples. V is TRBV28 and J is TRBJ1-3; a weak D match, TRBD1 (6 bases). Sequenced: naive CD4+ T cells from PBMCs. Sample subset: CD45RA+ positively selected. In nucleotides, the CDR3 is TGTGCCAGCAGTCCAGGGGACACCTCTGGAAACACCATATATTTT. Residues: CASSPGDTSGNTIYF.